These 25 T cell receptor beta chains were sequenced from one sample in a study of cytomegalovirus exposure and HLA in healthy donors. The PCR used 60 Vbeta and 13 Jbeta primers. Clones were sequenced by immunoSEQ multiplex PCR, and TCRdb holds only the in-frame ones, with some missing. This table holds 100,000 to 150,000 clones, more than 75% found once. The material sequenced was PBMCs. These receptors originate from a woman aged 25 to 39 in good health and CMV-seronegative.

The V call is TRBV6-1, the J call TRBJ1-2, with D possibly matching TRBD1 (5 bases). The germline CDR1 and CDR2 sequences are MNHNS and SASEGT. The CDR3 length is 15 residues. Trimming took off 2 bases at V and 3 bases at J, with 13 bases between the two ends. The CDR3 reads CASSELSQGYYGYTF. CDR3 sequence (DNA): TGTGCCAGCAGTGAACTATCCCAGGGATACTATGGCTACACCTTC.

This clone is a singleton in its sample. Different DNA sequences within this sample yield the same CDR3. V is TRBV6-6 and J is TRBJ1-2, with TRBD1 as a possible D gene (5 bases). This CDR3 is 12 amino acids long. Trimming pared 5 bases from V and 8 bases from J, leaving 12 bases between. In germline, CDR1 is MNHNY, CDR2 SVGAGI (reference sequence). CDR3 loop: CASSLTGYGYTF. The CDR3 DNA reads as TGTGCCAGCAGTCTAACAGGTTACGGCTACACCTTC.

This chain links TRBV11-1 with TRBJ2-1; D unresolved. The CDR3 totals 13 residues. Germline assignment: CDR1 SGHAT and CDR2 FQDESV (reference sequence). Trimming stripped 2 bases from V and 7 bases from J, with 9 bases between. CDR3 sequence (DNA): TGTGCCAGCAGCTTAACGACTGATAATGAGCAGTTCTTC. Translation: CASSLTTDNEQFF.

This rearrangement joins TRBV15 to TRBJ1-1; D is uncertain. This CDR3 spans 12 amino acids. CDR1 LNHNV and CDR2 YYDKDF come from the germline V gene (reference sequence). V lost 1 base and J lost 5, with 5 bases in between. The CDR3 sequence: CATSRGGTEAFF. CDR3 bases: TGTGCCACCAGCAGAGGAGGTACTGAAGCTTTCTTT.

The V call is TRBV4-1, the J call TRBJ2-7; D is perhaps TRBD1 (5 bases). Germline assignment: CDR1 MGHRA and CDR2 YSYEKL. V was cut by 3 bases and J by 6 bases, with 15 bases left in between. This CDR3 is 14 amino acids long. CDR3 sequence: CASSHELRVGEQYF. CDR3 coding DNA: TGCGCCAGCAGCCACGAACTCAGGGTGGGCGAGCAGTACTTC.

The chain carries TRBV5-1 and TRBJ2-1; D may be TRBD1 (7 bases). CDR3 length: 16 residues. Trimming left V 0 bases short and J 3 bases short, with 13 bases between. CDR1 and CDR2 (germline): SGHRS, YFSETQ. CDR3 in DNA: TGCGCCAGCAGCTTGGAGGCCAGGGGGGACTACAATGAGCAGTTCTTC. Translating gives CASSLEARGDYNEQFF.

The chain employs TRBV6-4 and TRBJ2-3; weak D call: TRBD1 (5 bases). This CDR3 has 14 amino acids. The V end lost 6 bases, the J end lost 4 bases, and 14 bases lay between the germline ends. Germline assignment: CDR1 MRHNA and CDR2 SNTAGT. CDR3 region: CASSPTGWADTQYF. For the CDR3, the DNA is TGTGCCAGCAGCCCAACAGGATGGGCAGATACGCAGTATTTT.

This rearrangement joins TRBV6-6 to TRBJ2-2; 7 bases are shared with TRBD2. The length of the CDR3 is 13 residues. The trim removed 6 bases at V and 4 bases at J, leaving 2 bases unmatched. Germline V lookup: CDR1 MNHNY, CDR2 SVGAGI (reference sequence). This CDR3 reads CASSPGGTGELFF. In DNA, the CDR3 is TGTGCCAGCAGCCCGGGGGGCACCGGGGAGCTGTTTTTT.

The chain uses TRBV30 and TRBJ1-4, with D perhaps TRBD1 (6 bases). The CDR3 spans 13 residues. V was cut by 5 bases and J by 7 bases, with 14 bases left in between. Per germline, CDR1 GTSNPN and CDR2 SVGIG (reference sequence). DNA for the CDR3: TGTGCCTGGCTGAGACAGGCGGGTGAAAAACTGTTTTTT. Its protein is CAWLRQAGEKLFF.

This clone showed up just once. The chain carries TRBV5-6 and TRBJ2-3, with a weak D call TRBD1 (5 bases). V was cut by 3 bases and J by 11 bases, with 13 bases left in between. CDR1 SGHDT and CDR2 YYEEEE come from the germline V gene. The CDR3 has 12 amino acids. Here the CDR3 reads CASSSLGAGQYF. CDR3 coding DNA: TGTGCCAGCAGCTCCTTAGGGGCAGGGCAGTATTTT.

This clone was counted only a few times. V is TRBV6-5 and J is TRBJ2-1; 8 positions agree with TRBD2. The CDR3 is 14 residues long. The V gene's germline CDR1 is MNHEY and CDR2 SVGAGI. The ends lost 4 bases at V and 7 bases at J; junction bases unmatched: 6. CDR3 coding DNA: TGTGCCAGCAGTTCGACTAGCGAGATTAATGAGCAGTTCTTC. Translation: CASSSTSEINEQFF.

The chain employs TRBV4-2 and TRBJ2-2, with 12 bases that match TRBD1. The germline V gene has CDR1 LGHNA and CDR2 YNFKEQ. V dropped 1 base and J dropped 3; count of bases not matched to a gene: 3. The CDR3 runs 17 residues. CDR3 residues: CASSQAGQGADTGELFF. In DNA, the CDR3 is TGTGCCAGCAGCCAAGCGGGACAGGGGGCGGACACCGGGGAGCTGTTTTTT.

The rearrangement joins TRBV10-3 to TRBJ2-7; 7 bases are shared with TRBD2. Germline V CDR1 and CDR2: ENHRY, SYGVKD. This CDR3 has 14 residues. The V segment lost 2 bases and the J segment 2 bases; nucleotides outside the gene matches: 3. The CDR3 DNA reads TGTGCCATCAGTGAGGGGGGGACTACCTACGAGCAGTACTTC. Its translation is CAISEGGTTYEQYF.

The rearrangement uses TRBV7-9 and TRBJ2-2, with D possibly matching TRBD2 (6 bases). This CDR3 is built from 15 residues. CDR1 and CDR2 from the germline V gene are SEHNR and FQNEAQ (reference sequence). V was pared by 4 bases and J by 5 bases, with 14 bases between. CDR3 region: CASSSTEGGTGELFF. The CDR3 region has the DNA TGTGCCAGCAGCTCCACGGAGGGAGGAACCGGGGAGCTGTTTTTT.

The chain uses TRBV19 and TRBJ1-2, with TRBD1 identical over 9 bases. The CDR3 contains 13 residues. V dropped 7 bases and J dropped 8; count of bases not matched to a gene: 8. Germline loops: CDR1 LNHDA, CDR2 SQIVND (reference sequence). DNA of the CDR3: TGTGCCAGTATCCTACAGGGGGCTGCCGGCTACACCTTC. Amino acids: CASILQGAAGYTF.

V and J are TRBV7-2 and TRBJ2-1; TRBD1 matches 9 bases. Germline-derived CDR1 and CDR2 are SGHTA and FQGNSA. Losses at the gene ends were 5 bases for V and 5 bases for J; bases not matched to a gene: 4. CDR3 length equals 14 residues. DNA for the CDR3: TGTGCCAGCAGCCCACGGACAGGGGACAATGAGCAGTTCTTC. Translation gives CASSPRTGDNEQFF.

The chain recombines TRBV28 with TRBJ2-7, with 9 bases fitting TRBD1. The CDR3 length is 15 residues. With 8 bases clipped from V and 5 bases from J, the junction kept 13 bases outside the gene matches. Germline V lookup: CDR1 MDHEN, CDR2 SYDVKM. Here the CDR3 DNA reads TGTGCCAGCGGGGGGGCCGGGACAGGGAGGAACGAGCAGTACTTC. Its protein is CASGGAGTGRNEQYF.

This clone occurred once. This chain connects TRBV29-1 to TRBJ2-3; weak D call: TRBD2 (5 bases). Per germline, CDR1 SQVTM and CDR2 ANQGSEA. This CDR3 has 15 amino acids. Deletions cut 7 bases from V and 5 bases from J, with 22 bases between. CDR3 loop: CSGTPLPEGIDTQYF. Written as DNA, the CDR3 is TGCAGCGGAACACCCCTCCCAGAGGGTATAGATACGCAGTATTTT.

This clone was observed a handful of times. A far larger clone is only one base removed, so a read error is likely. The rearrangement links TRBV4-2 to TRBJ2-7; 7 bases align to TRBD2. Germline V gene data show CDR1 as LGHNA and CDR2 as YNFKEQ. This CDR3 spans 14 amino acids. In DNA, the CDR3 is TGTGCCAGCAGTTACTCTAGCGGCTCCTACGAGCAGTGCTTC. Residues: CASSYSSGSYEQCF.

The rearrangement links TRBV10-3 to TRBJ1-1; TRBD1 might be the D (6 bases). The germline gives CDR1 ENHRY, CDR2 SYGVKD. V was pared by 4 bases and J by 1 base, with 10 bases between. The CDR3 sequence is 14 residues long. The CDR3 loop reads CAISAQTGNTEAFF. CDR3 in DNA: TGTGCCATCAGTGCTCAGACAGGGAACACTGAAGCTTTCTTT.

This clone was seen only once. The chain links TRBV2 to TRBJ2-5; the match to TRBD2 covers 7 bases. In germline, CDR1 is SNHLY, CDR2 FYNNEI. CDR3 size: 12 residues. The V gene end was trimmed by 8 bases and the J gene end by 5 bases; junction bases not matched to a gene: 5. DNA of the CDR3: TGTGCCAGCCGGGGGGTGACCGAGACCCAGTACTTC. Its protein is CASRGVTETQYF.

The chain is built from TRBV10-3 and TRBJ2-2, with TRBD1 identical over 7 bases. V dropped 3 bases and J dropped 3; count of bases not matched to a gene: 7. This CDR3 region has 16 residues. Per germline, CDR1 ENHRY and CDR2 SYGVKD. CDR3 bases: TGTGCCATCAGTGACGCCGGGACAGAGGACACCGGGGAGCTGTTTTTT. It translates to CAISDAGTEDTGELFF.

V is TRBV5-6 and J is TRBJ2-5; D ambiguous. The CDR3 extends over 15 amino acids. V was cut by 4 bases and J by 11 bases, with 24 bases left in between. The germline V gene encodes CDR1 SGHDT and CDR2 YYEEEE. CDR3 coding DNA: TGTGCCAGCAGCACCACCGGGTTACGAACCGGTGAGCAGTACTTC. Protein sequence: CASSTTGLRTGEQYF. Filled out from reference TRBV5-6 and TRBJ2-5, the complete variable domain reads DAGVTQSPTHLIKTRGQQVTLRCSPKSGHDTVSWYQQALGQGPQFIFQYYEEEERQRGNFPDRFSGHQFPNYSSELNVNALLLGDSALYLCASSTTGLRTGEQYFGPGTRLLVL.

The rearrangement joins TRBV6-1 to TRBJ2-7; tentative D call: TRBD1 (6 bases). The germline V and J ends were trimmed by 5 bases and 2 bases, with 13 bases remaining between them. This CDR3 spans 14 amino acids. Germline CDR1 MNHNS, CDR2 SASEGT. CDR3 coding DNA: TGTGCCAGCAGTCCGACAGGTCTCGCCTACGAGCAGTACTTC. Translation: CASSPTGLAYEQYF.

The J gene is TRBJ2-7, the V gene TRBV10-2; D is perhaps TRBD1 (6 bases). Germline-derived CDR1 and CDR2 are WSHSY and SAAADI. Trimming pared 2 bases from V and 2 bases from J, leaving 16 bases between. CDR3 length: 16 residues. Written as DNA, the CDR3 is TGCGCCAGCAGTGAGGGAACCGGGACACTGACCTACGAGCAGTACTTC. Protein: CASSEGTGTLTYEQYF.